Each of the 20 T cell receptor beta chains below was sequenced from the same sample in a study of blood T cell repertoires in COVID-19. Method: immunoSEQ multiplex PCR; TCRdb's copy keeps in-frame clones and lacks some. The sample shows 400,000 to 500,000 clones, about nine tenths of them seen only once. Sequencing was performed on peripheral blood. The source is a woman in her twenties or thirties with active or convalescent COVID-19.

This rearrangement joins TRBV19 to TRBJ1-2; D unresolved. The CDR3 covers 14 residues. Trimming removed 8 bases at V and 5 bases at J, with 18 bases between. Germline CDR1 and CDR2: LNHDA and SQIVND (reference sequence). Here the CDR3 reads CASGLSLGVYGYTF. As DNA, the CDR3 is TGTGCCAGTGGCCTATCCCTGGGCGTGTATGGCTACACCTTC.

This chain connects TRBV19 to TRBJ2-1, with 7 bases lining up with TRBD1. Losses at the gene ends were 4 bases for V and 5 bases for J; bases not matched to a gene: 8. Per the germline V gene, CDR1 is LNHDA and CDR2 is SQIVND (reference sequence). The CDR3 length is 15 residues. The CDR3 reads CASSKRDRNNNEQFF. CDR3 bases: TGTGCCAGTAGTAAACGGGACAGAAATAACAATGAGCAGTTCTTC. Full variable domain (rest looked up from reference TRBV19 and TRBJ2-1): DGGITQSPKYLFRKEGQNVTLSCEQNLNHDAMYWYRQDPGQGLRLIYYSQIVNDFQKGDIAEGYSVSREKKESFPLTVTSAQKNPTAFYLCASSKRDRNNNEQFFGPGTRLTVL.

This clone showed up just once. The CDR3 loop reads CASSLEVVGYEQYF. CDR3 DNA sequence: TGTGCCAGCAGTTTAGAGGTAGTCGGCTACGAGCAGTACTTC. This chain links TRBV27 with TRBJ2-7, with D hard to call. The CDR3 extends over 14 amino acids. V was cut by 2 bases and J by 3 bases, with 11 bases left in between. Germline V gives CDR1 MNHEY, CDR2 SMNVEV (reference sequence).

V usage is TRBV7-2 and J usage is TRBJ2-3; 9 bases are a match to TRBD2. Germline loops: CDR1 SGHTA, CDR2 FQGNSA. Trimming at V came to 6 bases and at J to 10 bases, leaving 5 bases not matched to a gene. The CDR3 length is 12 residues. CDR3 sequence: CASRHSGSPQYF. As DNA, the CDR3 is TGTGCCAGCAGGCATAGCGGGAGCCCGCAGTATTTT.

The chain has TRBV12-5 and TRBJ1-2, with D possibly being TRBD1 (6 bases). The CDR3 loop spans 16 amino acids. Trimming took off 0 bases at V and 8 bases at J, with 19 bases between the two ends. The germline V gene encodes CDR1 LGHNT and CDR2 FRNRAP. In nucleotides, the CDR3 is TGTGCTAGTGGTTTGGTACTGCACAGGGATAATAGCGGCTACACCTTC. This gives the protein CASGLVLHRDNSGYTF.

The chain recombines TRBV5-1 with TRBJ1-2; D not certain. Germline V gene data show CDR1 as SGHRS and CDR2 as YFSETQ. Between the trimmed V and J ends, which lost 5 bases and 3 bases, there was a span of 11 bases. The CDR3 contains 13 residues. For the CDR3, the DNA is TGCGCCAGCAGTCCGAACAGTTACTATGGCTACACCTTC. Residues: CASSPNSYYGYTF.

The CDR3 coding sequence is TGTGCCTGGGGGACAGGGGGCATTCAGCCCCAGCATTTT. It codes for CAWGTGGIQPQHF. J is TRBJ1-5 and V is TRBV30; 12 nucleotides match TRBD1. With 5 bases clipped from V and 6 bases from J, the junction kept 2 bases outside the gene matches. CDR1 GTSNPN and CDR2 SVGIG come from the germline V gene (reference sequence). CDR3 length: 13 residues.

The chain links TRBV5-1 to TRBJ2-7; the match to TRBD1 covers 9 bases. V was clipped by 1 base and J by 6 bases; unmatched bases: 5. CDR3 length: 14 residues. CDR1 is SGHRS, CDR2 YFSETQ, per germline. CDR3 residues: CASSLLTGGIEQYF. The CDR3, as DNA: TGCGCCAGCAGCTTGTTAACAGGGGGCATCGAGCAGTACTTC.

The CDR3 region is CASLSSGGRWTGELFF. In DNA form, the CDR3 reads TGTGCCAGCCTCTCTTCGGGGGGTCGATGGACCGGGGAGCTGTTTTTT. The chain carries TRBV19 and TRBJ2-2; 7 nucleotides line up with TRBD2. V was clipped by 9 bases and J by 5 bases; unmatched bases: 15. Germline V gene data show CDR1 as LNHDA and CDR2 as SQIVND (reference sequence). CDR3 length: 16 amino acids.

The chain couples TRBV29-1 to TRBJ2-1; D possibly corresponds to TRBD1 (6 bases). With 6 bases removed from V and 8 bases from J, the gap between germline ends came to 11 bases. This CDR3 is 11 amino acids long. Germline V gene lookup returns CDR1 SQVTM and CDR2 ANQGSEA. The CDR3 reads CSVAGVDEQFF. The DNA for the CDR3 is TGCAGCGTGGCAGGGGTGGATGAGCAGTTCTTC.

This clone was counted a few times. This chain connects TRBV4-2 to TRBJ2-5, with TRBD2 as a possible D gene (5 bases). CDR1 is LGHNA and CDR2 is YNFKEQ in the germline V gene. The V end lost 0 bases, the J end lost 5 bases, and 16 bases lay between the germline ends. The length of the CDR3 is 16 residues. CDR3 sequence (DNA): TGTGCCAGCAGCCAAGATATTCGGGGTTGGCAGGAGACCCAGTACTTC. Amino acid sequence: CASSQDIRGWQETQYF.

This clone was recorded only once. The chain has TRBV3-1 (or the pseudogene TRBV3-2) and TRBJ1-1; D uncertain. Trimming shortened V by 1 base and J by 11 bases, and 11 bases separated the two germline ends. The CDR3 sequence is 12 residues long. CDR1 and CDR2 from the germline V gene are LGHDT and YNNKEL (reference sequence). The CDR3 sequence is CASSQVAADAFF. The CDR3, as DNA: TGTGCCAGCAGCCAAGTGGCAGCGGATGCTTTCTTT.

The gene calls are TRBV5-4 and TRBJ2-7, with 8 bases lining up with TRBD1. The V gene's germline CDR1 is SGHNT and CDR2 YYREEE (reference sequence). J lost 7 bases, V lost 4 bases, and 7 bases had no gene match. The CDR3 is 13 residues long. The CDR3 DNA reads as TGTGCCAGCAGCAGTTCAGGGGGCGAAGAGCAGTACTTC. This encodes CASSSSGGEEQYF.

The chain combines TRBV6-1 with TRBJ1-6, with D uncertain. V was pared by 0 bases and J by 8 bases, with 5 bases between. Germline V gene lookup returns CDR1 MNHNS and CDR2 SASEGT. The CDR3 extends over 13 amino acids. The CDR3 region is CASSEAEHSPLHF. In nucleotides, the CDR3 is TGTGCCAGCAGTGAAGCGGAGCATTCACCCCTCCACTTT.

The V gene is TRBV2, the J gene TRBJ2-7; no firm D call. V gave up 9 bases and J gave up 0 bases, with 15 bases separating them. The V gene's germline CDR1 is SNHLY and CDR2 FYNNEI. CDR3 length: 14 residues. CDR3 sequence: CARQYDTLSYEQYF. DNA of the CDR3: TGTGCCAGACAATATGACACCCTCTCCTACGAGCAGTACTTC.

This CDR3 is CASSLARQGSTGELFF. DNA for the CDR3: TGTGCCAGCAGCTTGGCAAGGCAGGGATCCACCGGGGAGCTGTTTTTT. This chain links TRBV5-4 with TRBJ2-2, with a weak D call TRBD1 (5 bases). The CDR3 is 16 amino acids. CDR1 and CDR2 (germline): SGHNT, YYREEE (reference sequence). V lost 0 bases and J 4 bases, leaving 13 bases between the germline ends.

CDR3 region: CASSQDSPSGGIGDTQYF. The CDR3 DNA follows: TGTGCCAGCAGCCAAGATTCGCCTAGCGGGGGCATTGGAGATACGCAGTATTTT. The genes are TRBV3-1 (or the pseudogene TRBV3-2) and TRBJ2-3; the match to TRBD2 covers 10 bases. The V gene end was trimmed by 0 bases and the J gene end by 5 bases; junction bases not matched to a gene: 11. This CDR3 has 18 amino acids. The germline CDR1 and CDR2 sequences are LGHDT and YNNKEL (reference sequence).

In DNA form, the CDR3 reads TGTGCCAGCAGTGATCAGGGGGTCCTCTACGAGCAGTACTTC. This sequence encodes CASSDQGVLYEQYF. The chain is built from TRBV6-1 and TRBJ2-7; 7 bases map to TRBD1. The germline V gene has CDR1 MNHNS and CDR2 SASEGT. V was clipped by 3 bases and J by 3 bases; unmatched bases: 5. The CDR3 totals 14 residues.

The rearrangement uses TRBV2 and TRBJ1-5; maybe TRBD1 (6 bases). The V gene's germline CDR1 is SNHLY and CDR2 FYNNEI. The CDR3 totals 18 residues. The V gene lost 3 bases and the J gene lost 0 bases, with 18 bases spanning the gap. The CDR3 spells CASSESKWTVDSNQPQHF. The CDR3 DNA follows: TGTGCCAGCAGTGAGTCGAAATGGACAGTTGATAGCAATCAGCCCCAGCATTTT. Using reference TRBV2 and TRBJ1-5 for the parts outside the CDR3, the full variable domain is EPEVTQTPSHQVTQMGQEVILRCVPISNHLYFYWYRQILGQKVEFLVSFYNNEISEKSEIFDDQFSVERPDGSNFTLKIRSTKLEDSAMYFCASSESKWTVDSNQPQHFGDGTRLSIL.

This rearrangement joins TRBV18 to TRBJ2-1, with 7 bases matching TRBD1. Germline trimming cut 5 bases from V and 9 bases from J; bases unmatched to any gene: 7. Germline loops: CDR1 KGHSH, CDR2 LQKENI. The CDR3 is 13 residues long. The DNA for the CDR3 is TGTGCCAGCTCATACGAAACAGGGGTTGAGCAGTTCTTC. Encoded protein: CASSYETGVEQFF.